Described below is a single T cell receptor beta chain sequence and its context. Deletions cut 4 bases from V and 4 bases from J, with 16 bases between. CDR3 length: 15 residues. Germline-derived CDR1 and CDR2 are KGHSH and LQKENI. Method: immunoSEQ multiplex PCR; TCRdb's copy keeps in-frame clones and lacks some. The sample consists of under 60,000 clones, 82% of them appearing once. The data are from a study of blood T cell repertoires in COVID-19. Study at large: Acute and convalescent COVID-19 samples came from the United States, Italy and Spain.

The source material was peripheral blood. The receptor comes from a middle-aged man with acute or convalescent COVID-19. J is TRBJ1-1 and V is TRBV18; D gene ambiguous. CDR3 nucleotides: TGTGCCAGCTCACTTTCGAGGTCGGAGTCCACTGAAGCTTTCTTT. Translated: CASSLSRSESTEAFF.